These 12 T cell receptor beta chains came from one sample sequenced in a study of blood T cell repertoires in COVID-19. Method: immunoSEQ multiplex PCR; TCRdb's copy keeps in-frame clones and lacks some. The sample holds about 200,000 clones, approximately 86% seen once. Sequencing used PBMCs or T cells enriched from blood (not recorded which). The receptors shown here come from a woman in her forties with acute COVID-19.

The chain carries TRBV6-2 or TRBV6-3 and TRBJ2-5; 7 positions agree with TRBD2. CDR3 size: 17 residues. V lost 3 bases, J lost 5 bases, and 15 bases stayed unmatched. Germline CDR1 MNHEY, CDR2 SVGEGT. CDR3 sequence reads: CASSYPVRASGGETQYF. In DNA form, the CDR3 reads TGTGCCAGCAGTTATCCCGTACGGGCTAGCGGTGGGGAGACCCAGTACTTC.

J is TRBJ1-4 and V is TRBV28; D is perhaps TRBD1 (6 bases). Germline CDR1 reads MDHEN; CDR2 reads SYDVKM. The CDR3 is 14 amino acids. Trimming stripped 2 bases from V and 7 bases from J, with 11 bases between. The CDR3 DNA reads as TGTGCCAGCAGTTTAAGGGGGTCCTTTGAAAAACTGTTTTTT. Its protein product is CASSLRGSFEKLFF.

The chain recombines TRBV19 with TRBJ1-3, with D possibly matching TRBD1 (6 bases). The CDR3 totals 15 residues. CDR1 and CDR2 from the germline V gene are LNHDA and SQIVND (reference sequence). V was shortened by 7 bases and J by 0 bases, with 13 bases between the two germline ends. In nucleotides, the CDR3 is TGTGCCAGTACCCCGACAGGCACCTCTGGAAACACCATATATTTT. It translates to CASTPTGTSGNTIYF.

CDR3 nucleotide sequence: TGTGCCAGCAGCCAAGTCAGGGGGCTCGCAGATACGCAGTATTTT. Translated: CASSQVRGLADTQYF. The gene calls are TRBV14 and TRBJ2-3; 8 bases map to TRBD1. Germline V gene data show CDR1 as SGHDN and CDR2 as FVKESK. There are 15 residues in the CDR3. J gave up 4 bases and V 1 base, and 4 bases lay outside the gene matches.

V usage is TRBV6-5 and J usage is TRBJ2-7, with TRBD1 matching over 10 bases. Trimming cost V 6 bases and J 7 bases; bases outside gene matches: 9. Germline CDR1 MNHEY, CDR2 SVGAGI. The CDR3 runs 14 residues. The CDR3 here is CASSTDRGHGEQYF. As DNA, the CDR3 is TGTGCCAGCAGCACTGACAGGGGGCACGGTGAGCAGTACTTC.

The V call is TRBV15, the J call TRBJ1-1; 9 bases are a match to TRBD1. Germline trimming cut 0 bases from V and 5 bases from J; bases unmatched to any gene: 16. Germline V gene sequence: CDR1 LNHNV, CDR2 YYDKDF (reference sequence). The CDR3 loop spans 19 amino acids. CDR3 protein: CATSRDLRGGQGQKTEAFF. The DNA of the CDR3 is TGTGCCACCAGCAGAGATCTGAGGGGGGGACAGGGACAAAAAACTGAAGCTTTCTTT.

V and J are TRBV7-2 and TRBJ2-2; tentative D call: TRBD2 (6 bases). This CDR3 comprises 15 residues. CDR1 SGHTA and CDR2 FQGNSA come from the germline V gene. Between the trimmed V and J ends, which lost 0 bases and 5 bases, there was a span of 10 bases. CDR3 sequence: CASSLAPGTTGELFF. The CDR3 DNA sequence: TGTGCCAGCAGCTTAGCCCCCGGGACTACCGGGGAGCTGTTTTTT.

V and J are TRBV5-1 and TRBJ2-1; TRBD2 matches 9 bases. The CDR3 is made up of 15 amino acids. Germline CDR1 and CDR2: SGHRS and YFSETQ. After removal of 6 bases from V and 2 bases from J, the junction contained 6 bases not matched to a gene. The CDR3 DNA reads as TGCGCCAGCACCCTTAGCGGGAGAACCTACAATGAGCAGTTCTTC. As protein: CASTLSGRTYNEQFF. The variable domain in full, completed from reference TRBV5-1 and TRBJ2-1, reads KAGVTQTPRYLIKTRGQQVTLSCSPISGHRSVSWYQQTPGQGLQFLFEYFSETQRNKGNFPGRFSGRQFSNSRSEMNVSTLELGDSALYLCASTLSGRTYNEQFFGPGTRLTVL.

The V gene is TRBV2, the J gene TRBJ1-3, with D maybe TRBD1 (6 bases). The CDR3 is made up of 16 amino acids. Deletions cut 6 bases from V and 3 bases from J, with 18 bases between. CDR1 SNHLY and CDR2 FYNNEI come from the germline V gene. The CDR3 DNA reads as TGTGCCAGCAGCGGACAGCACCGGGGTAGTGGAAACACCATATATTTT. Protein sequence: CASSGQHRGSGNTIYF. Looking up the rest from reference TRBV2 and TRBJ1-3 gives the full variable domain: EPEVTQTPSHQVTQMGQEVILRCVPISNHLYFYWYRQILGQKVEFLVSFYNNEISEKSEIFDDQFSVERPDGSNFTLKIRSTKLEDSAMYFCASSGQHRGSGNTIYFGEGSWLTVV.

This chain connects TRBV5-1 to TRBJ1-1; no clear D. V was cut by 4 bases and J by 2 bases, with 6 bases left in between. The CDR3 totals 12 residues. Germline lookup yields CDR1 SGHRS and CDR2 YFSETQ. CDR3 bases: TGCGCCAGCAGCGTTAGTAACACTGAAGCTTTCTTT. It specifies CASSVSNTEAFF.

CDR3 nucleotides: TGTGCCAGTAGTATAGGGGCCGCCGGGGAGCTGTTTTTT. Translated: CASSIGAAGELFF. The chain combines TRBV19 with TRBJ2-2; no reliable D call. The CDR3 sequence is 13 residues long. Germline lookup yields CDR1 LNHDA and CDR2 SQIVND (reference sequence). V lost 1 base and J lost 6, with 6 bases in between.

This clone showed up just a few times. The gene calls are TRBV28 and TRBJ1-5; weak D call: TRBD1 (5 bases). V was clipped by 3 bases and J by 0 bases, with 12 bases between them. Germline values: CDR1 MDHEN, CDR2 SYDVKM. CDR3 length: 16 amino acids. CDR3 DNA: TGTGCCAGCAGTTTGTACAGGCTCAATAGCAATCAGCCCCAGCATTTT. It codes for CASSLYRLNSNQPQHF.